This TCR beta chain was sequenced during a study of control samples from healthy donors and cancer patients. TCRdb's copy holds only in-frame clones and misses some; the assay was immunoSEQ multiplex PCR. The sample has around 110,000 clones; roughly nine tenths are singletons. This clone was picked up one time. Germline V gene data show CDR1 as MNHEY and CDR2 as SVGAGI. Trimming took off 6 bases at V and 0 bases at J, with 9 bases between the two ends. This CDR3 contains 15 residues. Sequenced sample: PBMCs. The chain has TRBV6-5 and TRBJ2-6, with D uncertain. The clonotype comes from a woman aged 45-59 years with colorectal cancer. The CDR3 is CASSVTTSGANVLTF. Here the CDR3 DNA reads TGTGCCAGCAGCGTAACCACCTCTGGGGCCAACGTCCTGACTTTC.